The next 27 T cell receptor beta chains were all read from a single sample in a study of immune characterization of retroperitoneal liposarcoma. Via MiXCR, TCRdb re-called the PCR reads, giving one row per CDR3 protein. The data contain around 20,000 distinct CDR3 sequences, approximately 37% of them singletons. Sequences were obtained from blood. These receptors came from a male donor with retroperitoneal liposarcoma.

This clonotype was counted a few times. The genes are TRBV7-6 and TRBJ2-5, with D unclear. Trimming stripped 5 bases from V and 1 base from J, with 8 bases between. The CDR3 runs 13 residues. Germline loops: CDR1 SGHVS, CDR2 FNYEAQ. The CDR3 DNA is TGTGCCAGCAGCCCAAGACTCCAAGAGACCCAGTACTTC. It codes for CASSPRLQETQYF.

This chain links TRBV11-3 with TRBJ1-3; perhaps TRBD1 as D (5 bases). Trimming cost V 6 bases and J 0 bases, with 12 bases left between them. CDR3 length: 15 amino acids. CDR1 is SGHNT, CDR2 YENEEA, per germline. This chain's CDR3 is CASRSRQISGNTIYF. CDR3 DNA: TGTGCCAGCAGATCCCGACAGATCTCTGGAAACACCATATATTTT.

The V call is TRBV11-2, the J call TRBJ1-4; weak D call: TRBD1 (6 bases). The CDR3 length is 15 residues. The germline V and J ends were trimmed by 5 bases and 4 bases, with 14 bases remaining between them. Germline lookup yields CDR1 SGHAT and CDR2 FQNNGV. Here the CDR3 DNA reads TGTGCCAGCAGCCACTCGACAGGCATTAATGAAAAACTGTTTTTT. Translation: CASSHSTGINEKLFF.

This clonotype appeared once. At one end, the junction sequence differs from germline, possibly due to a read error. The CDR3 DNA reads TGTGCCAGCACCTCCGGGACAGCCCAAGAGACCCAGTACTTT. Protein: CASTSGTAQETQYF. The chain is built from TRBV27 and TRBJ2-3, with TRBD1 matching 7 bases. Germline V CDR1 and CDR2: MNHEY, SMNVEV (reference sequence). This CDR3 contains 14 residues.

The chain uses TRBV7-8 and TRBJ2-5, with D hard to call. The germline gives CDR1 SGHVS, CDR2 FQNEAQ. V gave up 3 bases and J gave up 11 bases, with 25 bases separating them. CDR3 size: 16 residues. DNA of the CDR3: TGTGCCAGCAGCTTGAAGAATCGAAGGGCCTACAATGAGCAGTACTTC. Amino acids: CASSLKNRRAYNEQYF. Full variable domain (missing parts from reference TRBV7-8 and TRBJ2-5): GAGVSQSPRYKVAKRGQDVALRCDPISGHVSLFWYQQALGQGPEFLTYFQNEAQLDKSGLPSDRFFAERPEGSVSTLKIQRTQQEDSAVYLCASSLKNRRAYNEQYFGPGTRLLVL.

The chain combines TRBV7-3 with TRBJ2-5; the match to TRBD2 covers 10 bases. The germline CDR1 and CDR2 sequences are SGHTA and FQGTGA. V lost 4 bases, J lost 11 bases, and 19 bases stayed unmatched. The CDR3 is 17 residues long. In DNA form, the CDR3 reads TGTGCCAGCAGCTCGACGTCAGCGGGAGGGGGACGTTATGAGCAGTACTTC. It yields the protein CASSSTSAGGGRYEQYF. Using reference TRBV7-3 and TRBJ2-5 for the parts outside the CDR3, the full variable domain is GAGVSQTPSNKVTEKGKYVELRCDPISGHTALYWYRQSLGQGPEFLIYFQGTGAADDSGLPNDRFFAVRPEGSVSTLKIQRTERGDSAVYLCASSSTSAGGGRYEQYFGPGTRLLVL.

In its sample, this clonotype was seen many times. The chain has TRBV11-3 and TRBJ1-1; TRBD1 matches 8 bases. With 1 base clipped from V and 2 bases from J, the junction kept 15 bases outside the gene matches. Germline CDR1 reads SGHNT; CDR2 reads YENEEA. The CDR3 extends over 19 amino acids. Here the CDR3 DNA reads TGTGCCAGCAGCTTAGGCCGGACCCAGGGGGCGAAAGGCAACACTGAAGCTTTCTTT. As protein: CASSLGRTQGAKGNTEAFF. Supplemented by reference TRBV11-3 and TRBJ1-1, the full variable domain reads EAGVVQSPRYKIIEKKQPVAFWCNPISGHNTLYWYLQNLGQGPELLIRYENEEAVDDSQLPKDRFSAERLKGVDSTLKIQPAELGDSAVYLCASSLGRTQGAKGNTEAFFGQGTRLTVV.

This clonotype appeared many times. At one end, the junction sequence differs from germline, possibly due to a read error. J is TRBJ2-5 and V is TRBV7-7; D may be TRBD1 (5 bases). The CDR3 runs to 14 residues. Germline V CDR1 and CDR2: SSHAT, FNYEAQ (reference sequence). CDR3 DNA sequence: TGTGCTAGCAGCCCGACCCCGGGTGGGGCGACCCAGTACTTC. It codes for CASSPTPGGATQYF.

As DNA, the CDR3 is TGTGCCAGCAGCCGCGGGGGGGCCAGTAGGAATGAGCAGTACTTC. Its protein is CASSRGGASRNEQYF. The rearrangement joins TRBV6-6 to TRBJ2-5; 9 nucleotides agree with TRBD2. V was clipped by 6 bases and J by 11 bases; unmatched bases: 16. The CDR3 runs 15 residues. Germline V lookup: CDR1 MNHNY, CDR2 SVGAGI (reference sequence).

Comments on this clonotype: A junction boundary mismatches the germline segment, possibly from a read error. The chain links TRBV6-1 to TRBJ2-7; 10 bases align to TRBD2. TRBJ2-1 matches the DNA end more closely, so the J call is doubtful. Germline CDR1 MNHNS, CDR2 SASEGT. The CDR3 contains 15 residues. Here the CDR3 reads CARSELAGAVGEQFF. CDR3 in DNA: TGTGCCAGGAGTGAGCTAGCGGGAGCCGTCGGTGAGCAGTTCTTC.

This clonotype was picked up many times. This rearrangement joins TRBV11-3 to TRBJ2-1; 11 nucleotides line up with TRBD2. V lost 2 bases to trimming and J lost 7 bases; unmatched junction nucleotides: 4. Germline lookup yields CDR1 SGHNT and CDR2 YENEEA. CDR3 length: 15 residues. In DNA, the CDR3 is TGTGCCAGCAGCTTACTGCTAGCGGGAGGAAATGAGCAGTTCTTC. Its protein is CASSLLLAGGNEQFF. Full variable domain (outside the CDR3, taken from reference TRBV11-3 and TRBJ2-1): EAGVVQSPRYKIIEKKQPVAFWCNPISGHNTLYWYLQNLGQGPELLIRYENEEAVDDSQLPKDRFSAERLKGVDSTLKIQPAELGDSAVYLCASSLLLAGGNEQFFGPGTRLTVL.

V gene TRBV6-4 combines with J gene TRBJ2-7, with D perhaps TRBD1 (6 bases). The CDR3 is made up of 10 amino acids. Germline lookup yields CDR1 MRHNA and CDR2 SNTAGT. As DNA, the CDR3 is TGTAGGGACACCCACCCCGAGCAGTACTTC. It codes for CRDTHPEQYF.

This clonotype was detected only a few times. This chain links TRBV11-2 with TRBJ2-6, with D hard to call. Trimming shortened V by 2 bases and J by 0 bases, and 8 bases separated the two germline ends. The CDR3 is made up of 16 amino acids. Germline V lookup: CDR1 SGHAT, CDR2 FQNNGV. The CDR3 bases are TGTGCCAGCAGCTTAACGGCCGTCTCTGGGGCCAACGTCCTGACTTTC. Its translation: CASSLTAVSGANVLTF.

The CDR3 sequence: CASSYFGADTQYF. Written as DNA, the CDR3 is TGTGCCAGCAGTTATTTTGGGGCCGATACGCAGTATTTT. J is TRBJ2-3 and V is TRBV12-3 or TRBV12-4; D perhaps matches TRBD1 (5 bases). The CDR3 sequence is 13 residues long. The ends were cut back, 4 bases at V and 6 bases at J, with 11 bases in the middle.

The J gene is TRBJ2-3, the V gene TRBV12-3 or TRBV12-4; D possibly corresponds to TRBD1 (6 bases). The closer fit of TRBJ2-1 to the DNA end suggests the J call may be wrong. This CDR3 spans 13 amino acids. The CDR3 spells CASSLTGFYEQFF. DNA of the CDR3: TGTGCCAGCAGCCTAACAGGGTTCTACGAGCAGTTCTTC.

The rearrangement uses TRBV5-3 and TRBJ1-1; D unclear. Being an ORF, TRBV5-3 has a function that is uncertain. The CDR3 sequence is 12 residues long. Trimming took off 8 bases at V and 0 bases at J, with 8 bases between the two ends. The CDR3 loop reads CASSLMNTEAFF. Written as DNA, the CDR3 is TGTGCCAGCAGCCTAATGAACACTGAAGCTTTCTTT.

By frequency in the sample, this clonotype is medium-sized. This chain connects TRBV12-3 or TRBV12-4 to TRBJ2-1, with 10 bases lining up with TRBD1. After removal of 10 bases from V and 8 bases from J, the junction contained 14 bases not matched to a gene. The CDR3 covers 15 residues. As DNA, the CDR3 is TGTGCCACCACCTTTGGGACAGGGGTATCTTATGAGCAGTTCTTC. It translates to CATTFGTGVSYEQFF.

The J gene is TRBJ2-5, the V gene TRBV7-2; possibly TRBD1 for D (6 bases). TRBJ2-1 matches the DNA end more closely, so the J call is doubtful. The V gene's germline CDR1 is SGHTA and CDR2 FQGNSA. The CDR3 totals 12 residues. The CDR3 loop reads CASSFQGYEQFF. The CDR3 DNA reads TGTGCCAGCAGCTTCCAGGGGTACGAGCAGTTCTTC.

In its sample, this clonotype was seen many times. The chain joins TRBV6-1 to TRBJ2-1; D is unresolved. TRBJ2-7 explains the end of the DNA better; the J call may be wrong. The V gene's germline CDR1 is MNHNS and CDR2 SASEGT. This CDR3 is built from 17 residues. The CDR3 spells CATAKTPGVWPYNEQYF. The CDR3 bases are TGTGCCACCGCAAAAACCCCTGGGGTTTGGCCGTACAATGAGCAGTACTTC.

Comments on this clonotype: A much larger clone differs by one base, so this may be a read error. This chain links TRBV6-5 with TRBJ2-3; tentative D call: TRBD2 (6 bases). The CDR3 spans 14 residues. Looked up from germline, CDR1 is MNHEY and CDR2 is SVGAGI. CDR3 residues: CASRGTGGADMQYF. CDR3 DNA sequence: TGTGCCAGCAGGGGGACTGGCGGGGCAGATATGCAGTATTTT.

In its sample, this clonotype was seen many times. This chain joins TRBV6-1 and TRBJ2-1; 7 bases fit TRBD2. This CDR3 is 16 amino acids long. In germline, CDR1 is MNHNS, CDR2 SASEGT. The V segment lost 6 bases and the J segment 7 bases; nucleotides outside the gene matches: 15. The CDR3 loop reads CASSNNGGGRRNEQFF. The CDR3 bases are TGTGCCAGCAGCAACAATGGCGGGGGTAGGAGAAATGAGCAGTTCTTC.

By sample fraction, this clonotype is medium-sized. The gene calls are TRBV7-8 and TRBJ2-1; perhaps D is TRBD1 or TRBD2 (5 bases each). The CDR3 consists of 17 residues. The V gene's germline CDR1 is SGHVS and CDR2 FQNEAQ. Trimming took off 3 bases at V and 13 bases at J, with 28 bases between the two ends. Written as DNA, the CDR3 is TGTGCCAGCAGCTTGGGACCAACTCCCACTGAGAAAGAGACCCAGTTCTTC. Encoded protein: CASSLGPTPTEKETQFF.

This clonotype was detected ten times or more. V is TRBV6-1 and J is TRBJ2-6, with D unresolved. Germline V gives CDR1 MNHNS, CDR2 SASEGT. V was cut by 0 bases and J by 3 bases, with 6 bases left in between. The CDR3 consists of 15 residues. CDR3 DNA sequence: TGTGCCAGCAGTGAAGCTAGAGGTGGGGCCAACGTCCTGACTTTC. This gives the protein CASSEARGGANVLTF.

CDR3 sequence (DNA): TGTGCCAGCAGCTCGGGACTAGCGAGCGGTACAGATACGCAGTATTTT. Residues: CASSSGLASGTDTQYF. The genes are TRBV11-2 and TRBJ2-3; 10 nucleotides line up with TRBD2. Germline CDR1 and CDR2: SGHAT and FQNNGV. This CDR3 has 16 residues. After removal of 4 bases from V and 3 bases from J, the junction contained 7 bases not matched to a gene.

CDR3 coding DNA: TGTGCCAGCAGTTTCCCGGGGGGAAACGAGCAGTACTTC. Translation gives CASSFPGGNEQYF. This sequence joins TRBV27 and TRBJ2-7; the match to TRBD2 covers 7 bases. The CDR3 is 13 residues long. Germline V gene sequence: CDR1 MNHEY, CDR2 SMNVEV (reference sequence). With V trimmed by 3 bases and J by 5 bases, 4 bases remained unmatched.

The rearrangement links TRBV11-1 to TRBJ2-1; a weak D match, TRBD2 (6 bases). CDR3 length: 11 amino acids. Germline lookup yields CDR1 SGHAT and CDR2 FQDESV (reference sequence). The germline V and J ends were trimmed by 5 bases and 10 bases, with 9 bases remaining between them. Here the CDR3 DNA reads TGTGCCAGCAGCAGGAGGGACGAGCAGTTCTTC. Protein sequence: CASSRRDEQFF.

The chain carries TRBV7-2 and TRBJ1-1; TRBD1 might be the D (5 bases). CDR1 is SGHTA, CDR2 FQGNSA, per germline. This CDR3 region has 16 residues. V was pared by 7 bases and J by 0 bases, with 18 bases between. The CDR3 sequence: CASTPREGRVNTEAFF. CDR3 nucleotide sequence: TGTGCCAGCACCCCCCGGGAGGGCAGGGTGAACACTGAAGCTTTCTTT.